This T cell receptor (beta chain) was sequenced during a study of blood T cell repertoires in COVID-19. Overall study context: COVID-19 samples, acute and convalescent, were from the United States, Italy and Spain. PBMCs, B-cell-depleted T cells, or T cells provided the cDNA or gDNA that made up the material.

In the authors' methods: Nucleated cell counts were estimated from reference gene primer amplification. Clones were read by immunoSEQ multiplex PCR, and TCRdb kept only the in-frame ones, dropping some. The V and J calls and the clone size are those of that table, but D and trimming were determined from the DNA. The sample records about 170,000 clones, around 80% being singletons. The CDR3 is made up of 14 amino acids. V was shortened by 4 bases and J by 2 bases, with 9 bases between the two germline ends. Germline loops: CDR1 SGHRS, CDR2 YFSETQ. The sample taken for sequencing was peripheral blood. The TCR was taken from a woman between 65 and 79 years old who had recovered from COVID-19. The V and J genes are TRBV5-1 and TRBJ1-4; a weak D match, TRBD1 (6 bases). Written as DNA, the CDR3 is TGCGCCAGCAGCCCAGGGGCGACTAATGAAAAACTGTTTTTT. Residues: CASSPGATNEKLFF.